A selection of T cell receptor beta chains follows, all from one sample in a study of neurological immune-mediated disorders. TCRdb reprocessed the 5' RACE reads via MiXCR and lists one record per CDR3 protein. The data show under 70,000 distinct CDR3 sequences, about 3.7% seen once. Input material: PBMCs. The receptors were sampled from a woman aged 60-75 years with multiple sclerosis. Each CDR3 is given with its conserved first and last residue. The D gene is left open where the match is weak. Only part of the rows carry a size: once, few, many, or a class if the clone is expanded.

abundance: many
v_gene: TRBV20-1
j_gene: TRBJ1-1
d_gene: .
CDR3aa: CSASGQPLSATEAFF
CDR3nt: TGCAGTGCTAGCGGGCAGCCTCTGTCGGCCACTGAAGCTTTCTTT

abundance: many
v_gene: TRBV20-1
j_gene: TRBJ2-1
d_gene: .
CDR3aa: CSATRDPVHNEQFF
CDR3nt: TGCAGTGCCACCCGGGACCCTGTCCACAATGAGCAGTTCTTC

abundance: many
v_gene: TRBV3-1
j_gene: TRBJ2-4
d_gene: .
CDR3aa: CASSQGFASRIAKNIQYF
CDR3nt: TGTGCCAGCAGCCAAGGGTTCGCAAGCAGGATAGCCAAAAACATTCAGTACTTC

abundance: few
v_gene: TRBV7-2
j_gene: TRBJ2-1
d_gene: .
CDR3aa: CASSLHGEQFF
CDR3nt: TGTGCCAGCAGCTTGCATGGGGAGCAGTTCTTC

abundance: .
v_gene: TRBV2
j_gene: TRBJ2-3
d_gene: TRBD2
CDR3aa: CASSKLAGGGRTDTQYF
CDR3nt: TGTGCCAGCAGTAAACTAGCGGGAGGAGGTCGCACAGATACGCAGTATTTT

abundance: many
v_gene: TRBV27
j_gene: TRBJ1-1
d_gene: TRBD1
CDR3aa: CASSTGQGLFRAFF
CDR3nt: TGTGCCAGCAGTACGGGACAGGGTCTTTTTCGGGCTTTCTTT

abundance: many
v_gene: TRBV20-1
j_gene: TRBJ2-5
d_gene: TRBD1
CDR3aa: CSASRRTGQETQYF
CDR3nt: TGCAGTGCTTCCAGGAGGACAGGGCAAGAGACCCAGTACTTC

abundance: many
v_gene: TRBV20-1
j_gene: TRBJ1-2
d_gene: .
CDR3aa: CSAKPRDQDFYGYTF
CDR3nt: TGCAGTGCTAAACCCCGGGACCAAGATTTCTATGGCTACACCTTC

abundance: many
v_gene: TRBV5-1
j_gene: TRBJ1-1
d_gene: TRBD1
CDR3aa: CASSMTTGEGDTEAFF
CDR3nt: TGCGCCAGCAGCATGACAACAGGGGAAGGGGACACTGAAGCTTTCTTT

abundance: many
v_gene: TRBV4-2
j_gene: TRBJ2-5
d_gene: .
CDR3aa: CASSQDRYGETQYF
CDR3nt: TGTGCCAGCAGCCAAGATCGCTACGGGGAGACCCAGTACTTC

abundance: many
v_gene: TRBV9
j_gene: TRBJ2-1
d_gene: TRBD2
CDR3aa: CASSVGASGSYNEQFF
CDR3nt: TGTGCCAGCAGCGTAGGGGCTAGCGGGAGCTACAATGAGCAGTTCTTC

abundance: many
v_gene: TRBV12-3/TRBV12-4
j_gene: TRBJ2-7
d_gene: .
CDR3aa: CASSLASGSREQYF
CDR3nt: TGTGCCAGCAGTTTAGCTTCGGGCTCCCGCGAGCAGTACTTC

abundance: many
v_gene: TRBV20-1
j_gene: TRBJ2-1
d_gene: TRBD1
CDR3aa: CSALPHTGTGYRHEQFF
CDR3nt: TGCAGTGCTCTTCCTCACACCGGGACAGGGTATCGACACGAGCAGTTCTTC

abundance: few
v_gene: TRBV5-5
j_gene: TRBJ1-2
d_gene: .
CDR3aa: CASSSLFTGYTF
CDR3nt: TGTGCCAGCAGCTCATTATTTACTGGCTACACCTTC

abundance: many
v_gene: TRBV4-3
j_gene: TRBJ1-1
d_gene: .
CDR3aa: CASSQDSVNTEAFF
CDR3nt: TGCGCCAGCAGCCAAGATTCGGTGAACACTGAAGCTTTCTTT

abundance: many
v_gene: TRBV29-1
j_gene: TRBJ1-5
d_gene: .
CDR3aa: CSVAGESNQPQHF
CDR3nt: TGCAGCGTTGCGGGGGAAAGCAATCAGCCCCAGCATTTT

abundance: many
v_gene: TRBV5-1
j_gene: TRBJ2-7
d_gene: .
CDR3aa: CASSLITSSYEQYF
CDR3nt: TGCGCCAGCAGCCTAATTACTTCCTCCTACGAGCAGTACTTC

abundance: few
v_gene: TRBV5-1
j_gene: TRBJ2-1
d_gene: TRBD2
CDR3aa: CASRIAGVVDEQFF
CDR3nt: TGCGCCAGCAGAATAGCGGGAGTAGTGGATGAGCAGTTCTTC

abundance: many
v_gene: TRBV20-1
j_gene: TRBJ2-3
d_gene: .
CDR3aa: CSARAAAAVGVPDTQYF
CDR3nt: TGCAGTGCTAGAGCTGCTGCGGCAGTTGGGGTCCCAGATACGCAGTATTTT

abundance: many
v_gene: TRBV20-1
j_gene: TRBJ1-1
d_gene: .
CDR3aa: CSARDHSRGTEAFF
CDR3nt: TGCAGTGCTAGAGACCACTCTAGGGGGACTGAAGCTTTCTTT

abundance: many
v_gene: TRBV29-1
j_gene: TRBJ2-7
d_gene: .
CDR3aa: CSVEGQGNYEQYF
CDR3nt: TGCAGCGTTGAAGGGCAGGGGAACTACGAGCAGTACTTC

abundance: many
v_gene: TRBV20-1
j_gene: TRBJ1-2
d_gene: .
CDR3aa: CSASQGRQGYTF
CDR3nt: TGCAGTGCTAGTCAGGGTCGTCAGGGCTACACCTTC

abundance: many
v_gene: TRBV4-2
j_gene: TRBJ1-2
d_gene: .
CDR3aa: CASSQDGTLRLYGYTF
CDR3nt: TGTGCCAGCAGCCAAGATGGGACTCTAAGGCTATATGGCTACACCTTC

abundance: many
v_gene: TRBV20-1
j_gene: TRBJ1-4
d_gene: .
CDR3aa: CSASDRQDTEKLFF
CDR3nt: TGCAGTGCTAGCGATCGACAGGACACAGAAAAACTGTTTTTT

abundance: many
v_gene: TRBV28
j_gene: TRBJ1-2
d_gene: .
CDR3aa: CASSFGRLYGYTF
CDR3nt: TGTGCCAGCAGTTTCGGGCGGCTCTATGGCTACACCTTC

abundance: many
v_gene: TRBV4-1
j_gene: TRBJ2-3
d_gene: .
CDR3aa: CASSRADVSYGDTQYF
CDR3nt: TGCGCCAGCAGCCGAGCGGATGTGAGTTACGGGGATACGCAGTATTTT

abundance: many
v_gene: TRBV6-2/TRBV6-3
j_gene: TRBJ1-6
d_gene: TRBD1
CDR3aa: CASSYGQDNSPLHF
CDR3nt: TGTGCCAGCAGTTACGGACAGGATAATTCACCCCTCCACTTT

abundance: many
v_gene: TRBV11-2
j_gene: TRBJ2-3
d_gene: .
CDR3aa: CASSAPARERRTQYF
CDR3nt: TGTGCCAGCAGCGCACCCGCGCGCGAGCGACGAACGCAGTATTTT

abundance: few
v_gene: TRBV7-9
j_gene: TRBJ2-2
d_gene: .
CDR3aa: CVSSPRTANTGELFF
CDR3nt: TGTGTCAGCAGCCCCCGGACAGCGAACACCGGGGAGCTGTTTTTT

abundance: many
v_gene: TRBV12-3/TRBV12-4
j_gene: TRBJ2-6
d_gene: TRBD2
CDR3aa: CASSHLSGARANVLTF
CDR3nt: TGTGCCAGCAGCCACCTAAGCGGGGCCAGGGCCAACGTCCTGACTTTC

abundance: many
v_gene: TRBV5-5
j_gene: TRBJ1-1
d_gene: .
CDR3aa: CASSGHTNTEAFF
CDR3nt: TGTGCCAGCAGCGGACATACGAACACTGAAGCTTTCTTT

abundance: many
v_gene: TRBV7-9
j_gene: TRBJ1-2
d_gene: .
CDR3aa: CASSLDSPNRAGYTF
CDR3nt: TGTGCCAGCAGCTTAGATTCCCCTAACAGGGCTGGCTACACCTTC

abundance: many
v_gene: TRBV29-1
j_gene: TRBJ2-7
d_gene: .
CDR3aa: CSVGHSGREQYF
CDR3nt: TGCAGCGTTGGCCACAGCGGTCGGGAGCAGTACTTC

abundance: many
v_gene: TRBV5-6
j_gene: TRBJ2-2
d_gene: .
CDR3aa: CASSFGHPNTGELFF
CDR3nt: TGTGCCAGCAGCTTTGGCCATCCGAACACCGGGGAGCTGTTTTTT

abundance: many
v_gene: TRBV28
j_gene: TRBJ1-2
d_gene: .
CDR3aa: CASRGFYGYTF
CDR3nt: TGTGCCAGCAGGGGGTTCTATGGCTACACCTTC

abundance: few
v_gene: TRBV20-1
j_gene: TRBJ2-1
d_gene: TRBD2
CDR3aa: CSARGGLAVYNEQFF
CDR3nt: TGCAGTGCTAGAGGGGGACTAGCGGTCTACAATGAGCAGTTCTTC

abundance: many
v_gene: TRBV7-8
j_gene: TRBJ2-5
d_gene: TRBD2
CDR3aa: CASSRLAGSQETQYF
CDR3nt: TGTGCCAGCAGCAGACTAGCGGGGTCCCAAGAGACCCAGTACTTC

abundance: many
v_gene: TRBV2
j_gene: TRBJ1-6
d_gene: TRBD1
CDR3aa: CASTGQGINSPLHF
CDR3nt: TGTGCCAGCACAGGACAGGGGATTAATTCACCCCTCCACTTT

abundance: medium-sized
v_gene: TRBV20-1
j_gene: TRBJ2-7
d_gene: TRBD2
CDR3aa: CSASSGLAGFSYEQYF
CDR3nt: TGCAGTGCTAGTTCGGGCCTAGCGGGATTCTCCTACGAGCAGTACTTC

abundance: many
v_gene: TRBV5-1
j_gene: TRBJ2-3
d_gene: TRBD1
CDR3aa: CASSLWVGQGGDTQYF
CDR3nt: TGCGCCAGCAGCTTGTGGGTAGGACAGGGAGGAGATACGCAGTATTTT

abundance: many
v_gene: TRBV5-1
j_gene: TRBJ1-4
d_gene: .
CDR3aa: CASSYRADTEKLFF
CDR3nt: TGCGCCAGCAGCTACCGGGCCGATACGGAAAAACTGTTTTTT

abundance: many
v_gene: TRBV5-1
j_gene: TRBJ1-6
d_gene: .
CDR3aa: CASSLGRGPPLHF
CDR3nt: TGCGCCAGCAGCTTGGGAAGGGGTCCACCCCTCCACTTT

abundance: many
v_gene: TRBV20-1
j_gene: TRBJ1-3
d_gene: TRBD1
CDR3aa: CSAPHPRDRAGNTIYF
CDR3nt: TGCAGTGCTCCTCATCCCCGGGACAGGGCTGGAAACACCATATATTTT

abundance: many
v_gene: TRBV6-5
j_gene: TRBJ2-4
d_gene: TRBD1
CDR3aa: CASRRTGVKNIQYF
CDR3nt: TGTGCCAGCAGGCGGACAGGGGTGAAAAACATTCAGTACTTC

abundance: many
v_gene: TRBV7-9
j_gene: TRBJ2-4
d_gene: .
CDR3aa: CASSPRGGSKNIQYF
CDR3nt: TGTGCCAGCAGCCCCCGAGGGGGGAGCAAAAACATTCAGTACTTC

abundance: many
v_gene: TRBV29-1
j_gene: TRBJ2-7
d_gene: .
CDR3aa: CSAQGGQGEGEQYF
CDR3nt: TGCAGCGCCCAGGGGGGGCAGGGGGAGGGCGAGCAGTACTTC

abundance: many
v_gene: TRBV5-6
j_gene: TRBJ1-2
d_gene: .
CDR3aa: CASSLVGALTLDF
CDR3nt: TGTGCCAGCAGCTTGGTAGGGGCCCTCACTTTGGACTTC

abundance: many
v_gene: TRBV5-1
j_gene: TRBJ2-3
d_gene: .
CDR3aa: CASTIATTGLDTQYF
CDR3nt: TGCGCCAGCACCATTGCTACCACGGGATTGGATACGCAGTATTTT

abundance: many
v_gene: TRBV7-7
j_gene: TRBJ2-2
d_gene: TRBD2
CDR3aa: CASSLMRTSGNTGELFF
CDR3nt: TGTGCCAGCAGCTTAATGAGGACTAGCGGTAACACCGGGGAGCTGTTTTTT

abundance: many
v_gene: TRBV7-2
j_gene: TRBJ1-2
d_gene: .
CDR3aa: CASSLGVFGYTF
CDR3nt: TGTGCCAGCAGCTTAGGGGTCTTTGGCTACACCTTC

abundance: many
v_gene: TRBV20-1
j_gene: TRBJ2-5
d_gene: .
CDR3aa: CSAPLLPGFLEETQYF
CDR3nt: TGCAGTGCTCCCTTACTTCCGGGGTTTCTAGAAGAGACCCAGTACTTC

abundance: many
v_gene: TRBV20-1
j_gene: TRBJ1-1
d_gene: TRBD1
CDR3aa: CSATGQEIEAFF
CDR3nt: TGCAGTGCTACCGGACAGGAGATTGAAGCTTTCTTT

abundance: many
v_gene: TRBV5-1
j_gene: TRBJ1-1
d_gene: TRBD1
CDR3aa: CASSPTGMNTEAFF
CDR3nt: TGCGCCAGCAGCCCGACAGGGATGAACACTGAAGCTTTCTTT

abundance: .
v_gene: TRBV15
j_gene: TRBJ2-1
d_gene: .
CDR3aa: CATSPGEPYNEQFF
CDR3nt: TGTGCCACCAGCCCGGGCGAACCCTACAATGAGCAGTTCTTC